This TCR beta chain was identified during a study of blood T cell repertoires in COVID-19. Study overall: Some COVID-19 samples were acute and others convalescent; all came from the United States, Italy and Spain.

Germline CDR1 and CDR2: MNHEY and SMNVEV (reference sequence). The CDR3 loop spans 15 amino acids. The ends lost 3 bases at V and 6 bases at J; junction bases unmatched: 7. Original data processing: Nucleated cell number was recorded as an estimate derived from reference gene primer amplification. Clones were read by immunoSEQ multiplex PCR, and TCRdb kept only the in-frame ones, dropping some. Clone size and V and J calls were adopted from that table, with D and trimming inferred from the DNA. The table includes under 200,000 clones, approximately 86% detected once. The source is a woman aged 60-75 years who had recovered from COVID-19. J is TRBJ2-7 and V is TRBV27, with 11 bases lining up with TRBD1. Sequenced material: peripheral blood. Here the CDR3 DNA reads TGTGCCAGCAGTTTGTCCTGGACAGGGGGCGTCGAGCAGTACTTC. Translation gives CASSLSWTGGVEQYF.